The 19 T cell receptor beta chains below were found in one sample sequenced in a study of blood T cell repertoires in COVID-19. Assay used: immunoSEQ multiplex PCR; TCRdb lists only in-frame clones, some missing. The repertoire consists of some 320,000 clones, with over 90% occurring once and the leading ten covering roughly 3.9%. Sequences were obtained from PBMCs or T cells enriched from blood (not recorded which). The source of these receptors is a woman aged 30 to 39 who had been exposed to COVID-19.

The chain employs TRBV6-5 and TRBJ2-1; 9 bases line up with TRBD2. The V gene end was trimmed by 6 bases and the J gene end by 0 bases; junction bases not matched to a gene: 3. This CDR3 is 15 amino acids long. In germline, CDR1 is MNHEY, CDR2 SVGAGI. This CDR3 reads CASRGLASSYNEQFF. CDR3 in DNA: TGTGCCAGCAGGGGACTAGCCAGCTCCTACAATGAGCAGTTCTTC.

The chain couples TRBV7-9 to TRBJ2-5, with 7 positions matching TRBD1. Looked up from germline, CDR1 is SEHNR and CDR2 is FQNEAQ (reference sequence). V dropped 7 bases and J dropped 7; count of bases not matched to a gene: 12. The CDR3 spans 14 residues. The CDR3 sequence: CASILHRDSGTQYF. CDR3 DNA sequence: TGTGCCAGCATCCTCCACCGGGACAGCGGGACCCAGTACTTC.

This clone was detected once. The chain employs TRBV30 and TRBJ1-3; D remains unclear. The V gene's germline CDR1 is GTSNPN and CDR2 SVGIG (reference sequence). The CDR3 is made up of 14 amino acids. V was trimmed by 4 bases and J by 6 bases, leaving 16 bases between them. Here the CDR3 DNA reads TGTGCCTGGAATAGTGGACTCAGAGAAAACACCATATATTTT. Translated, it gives CAWNSGLRENTIYF.

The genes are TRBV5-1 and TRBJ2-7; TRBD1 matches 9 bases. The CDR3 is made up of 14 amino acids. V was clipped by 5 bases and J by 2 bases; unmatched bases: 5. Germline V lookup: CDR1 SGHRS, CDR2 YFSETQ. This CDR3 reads CASRSGTGTYEQYF. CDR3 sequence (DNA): TGCGCCAGCAGATCCGGGACAGGGACCTACGAGCAGTACTTC.

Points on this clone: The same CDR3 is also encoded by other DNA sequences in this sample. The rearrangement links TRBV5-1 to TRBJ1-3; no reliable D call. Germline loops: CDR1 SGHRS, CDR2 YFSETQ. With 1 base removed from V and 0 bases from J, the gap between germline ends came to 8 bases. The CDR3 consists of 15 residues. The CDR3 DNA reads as TGCGCCAGCAGCTTGCGGGTGGACTCTGGAAACACCATATATTTT. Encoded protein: CASSLRVDSGNTIYF.

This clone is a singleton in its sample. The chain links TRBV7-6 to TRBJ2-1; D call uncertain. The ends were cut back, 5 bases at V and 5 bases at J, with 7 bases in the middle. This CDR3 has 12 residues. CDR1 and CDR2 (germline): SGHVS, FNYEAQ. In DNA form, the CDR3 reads TGTGCCAGCAGCCGCGTGCACAATGAGCAGTTCTTC. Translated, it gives CASSRVHNEQFF.

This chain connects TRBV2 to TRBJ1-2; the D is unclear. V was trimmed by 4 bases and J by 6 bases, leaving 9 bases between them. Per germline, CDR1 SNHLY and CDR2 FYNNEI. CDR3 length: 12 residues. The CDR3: CASSVRLDGYTF. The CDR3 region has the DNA TGTGCCAGCAGTGTCCGACTGGATGGCTACACCTTC.

CDR3: CASGIGHPASDQPQHF. The CDR3 bases are TGTGCTAGTGGCATAGGACACCCTGCCTCAGATCAGCCCCAGCATTTT. This sequence joins TRBV12-5 and TRBJ1-5; D may be TRBD1 (5 bases). This CDR3 contains 16 residues. From germline, CDR1 is LGHNT and CDR2 FRNRAP. V shed 6 bases and J shed 5 bases, with 20 bases lying between them.

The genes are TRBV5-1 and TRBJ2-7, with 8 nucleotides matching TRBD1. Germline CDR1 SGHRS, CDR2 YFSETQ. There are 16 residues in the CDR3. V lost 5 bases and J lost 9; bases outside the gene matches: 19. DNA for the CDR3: TGCGCCAGCAGTGAAGGTTTCTCCGGGACAGGATATGGGCAGTACTTC. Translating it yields CASSEGFSGTGYGQYF.

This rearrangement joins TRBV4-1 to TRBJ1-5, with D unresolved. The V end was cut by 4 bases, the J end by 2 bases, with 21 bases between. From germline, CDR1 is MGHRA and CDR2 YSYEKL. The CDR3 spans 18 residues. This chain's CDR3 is CASSPARGPRMGNQPQHF. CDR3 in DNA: TGCGCCAGCAGCCCTGCTCGAGGGCCTCGAATGGGCAATCAGCCCCAGCATTTT.

The CDR3 loop reads CAQDTSSSRWTEAFF. In DNA form, the CDR3 reads TGTGCCCAGGATACGAGCAGCTCCCGGTGGACTGAAGCTTTCTTT. The chain joins TRBV19 to TRBJ1-1; D not certain. Trimming stripped 11 bases from V and 5 bases from J, with 24 bases between. The CDR3 runs 15 residues. The V gene's germline CDR1 is LNHDA and CDR2 SQIVND (reference sequence). The whole variable domain, filled in from reference TRBV19 and TRBJ1-1, reads DGGITQSPKYLFRKEGQNVTLSCEQNLNHDAMYWYRQDPGQGLRLIYYSQIVNDFQKGDIAEGYSVSREKKESFPLTVTSAQKNPTAFYLCAQDTSSSRWTEAFFGQGTRLTVV.

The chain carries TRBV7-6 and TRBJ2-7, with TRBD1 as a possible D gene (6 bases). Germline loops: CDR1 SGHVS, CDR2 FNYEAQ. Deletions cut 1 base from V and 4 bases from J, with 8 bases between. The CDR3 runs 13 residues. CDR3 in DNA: TGTGCCAGCAGCTTAGGGGGGCCTTACGAGCAGTACTTC. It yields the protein CASSLGGPYEQYF.

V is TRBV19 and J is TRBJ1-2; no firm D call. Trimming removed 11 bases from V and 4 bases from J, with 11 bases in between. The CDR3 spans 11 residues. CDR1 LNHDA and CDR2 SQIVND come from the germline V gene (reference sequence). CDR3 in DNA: TGTGCCGGAGGTTCTATCTATGGCTACACCTTC. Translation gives CAGGSIYGYTF.

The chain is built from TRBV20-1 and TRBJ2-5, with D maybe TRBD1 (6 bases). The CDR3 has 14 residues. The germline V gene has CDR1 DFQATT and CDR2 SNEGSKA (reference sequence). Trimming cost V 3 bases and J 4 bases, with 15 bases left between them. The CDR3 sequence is CSASSSRGIETQYF. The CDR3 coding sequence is TGCAGTGCTAGTAGTTCCAGGGGAATAGAGACCCAGTACTTC.

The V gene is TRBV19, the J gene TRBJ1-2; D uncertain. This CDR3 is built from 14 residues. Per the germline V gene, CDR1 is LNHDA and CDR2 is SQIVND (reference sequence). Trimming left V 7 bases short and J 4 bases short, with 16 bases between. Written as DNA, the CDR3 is TGTGCCAGTAAATTAAGGGAGGAAGGCTATGGCTACACCTTC. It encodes CASKLREEGYGYTF.

The CDR3 loop reads CASSPGSTDQPQHF. In nucleotides, the CDR3 is TGTGCCAGCAGCCCAGGCAGCACAGATCAGCCCCAGCATTTT. The J gene is TRBJ1-5, the V gene TRBV11-3; D remains unclear. The CDR3 consists of 14 residues. V shed 5 bases and J shed 5 bases, with 13 bases lying between them. The germline CDR1 and CDR2 sequences are SGHNT and YENEEA.

Here the CDR3 reads CASSFYTSGEETQYF. The CDR3 coding sequence is TGTGCCAGCAGCTTCTATACTAGCGGGGAAGAGACCCAGTACTTC. The chain uses TRBV11-2 and TRBJ2-5, with 10 bases fitting TRBD2. The CDR3 extends over 15 amino acids. Per germline, CDR1 SGHAT and CDR2 FQNNGV. The V and J ends lost 3 bases and 3 bases, in that order; junction bases with no gene match: 4.

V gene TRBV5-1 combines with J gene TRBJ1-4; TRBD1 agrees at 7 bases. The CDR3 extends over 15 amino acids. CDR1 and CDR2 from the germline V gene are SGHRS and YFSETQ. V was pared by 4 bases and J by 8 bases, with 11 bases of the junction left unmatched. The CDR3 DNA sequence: TGCGCCAGCAGCGCACAGGGGAGATACGGGGAAAAACTGTTTTTT. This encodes CASSAQGRYGEKLFF.

For the CDR3, the DNA is TGTGCCAGTAGTATCTGGGGACTGACAGCTAACTATGGCTACACCTTC. Translating it yields CASSIWGLTANYGYTF. The J gene is TRBJ1-2, the V gene TRBV19; D is possibly TRBD1 (5 bases). Germline V gene lookup returns CDR1 LNHDA and CDR2 SQIVND (reference sequence). Trimming stripped 3 bases from V and 0 bases from J, with 14 bases between. The CDR3 covers 16 residues.